Below are 3 T cell receptor beta chains sequenced from a single sample in a study of PD-L1 blockade in urothelial cancer. Time point defined: peripheral blood 6 weeks after treatment start. Generated by immunoSEQ multiplex PCR, the TCRdb table keeps only in-frame clones and is missing some. The sample includes approximately 36,000 clones, about four fifths of them seen just once. Sequenced material: PBMCs, taken around atezolizumab (anti-PD-L1) treatment. These receptors originate from a middle-aged man with urothelial cancer.

The chain carries TRBV5-6 and TRBJ1-5, with unresolved D. V was clipped by 1 base and J by 4 bases, with 12 bases between them. CDR3 length: 15 residues. Per germline, CDR1 SGHDT and CDR2 YYEEEE. In nucleotides, the CDR3 is TGTGCCAGCAGCTTGAGAGGGAGGTGGAATCAGCCCCAGCATTTT. Amino acid sequence: CASSLRGRWNQPQHF. Complete variable domain (other parts from reference TRBV5-6 and TRBJ1-5): DAGVTQSPTHLIKTRGQQVTLRCSPKSGHDTVSWYQQALGQGPQFIFQYYEEEERQRGNFPDRFSGHQFPNYSSELNVNALLLGDSALYLCASSLRGRWNQPQHFGDGTRLSIL.

This chain joins TRBV5-4 and TRBJ2-7; 13 bases match TRBD2. From germline, CDR1 is SGHNT and CDR2 YYREEE (reference sequence). Trimming at V came to 4 bases and at J to 6 bases, leaving 13 bases not matched to a gene. CDR3 length equals 17 residues. The CDR3, as DNA: TGTGCCAGCAGCCAAGGTCTTTTAGGACTAGCGGGAGTCGAGCAGTACTTC. It is translated as CASSQGLLGLAGVEQYF.

The V gene is TRBV6-5, the J gene TRBJ1-2; D may be TRBD1 (6 bases). From germline, CDR1 is MNHEY and CDR2 SVGAGI. V gave up 0 bases and J gave up 2 bases, with 10 bases separating them. This CDR3 is built from 15 residues. CDR3 sequence: CASSYSRTANYGYTF. In DNA, the CDR3 is TGTGCCAGCAGTTACTCACGGACAGCCAACTATGGCTACACCTTC.